The rows below give T cell receptor beta chains drawn from one sample of a study of long-term antiretroviral therapy in people with HIV. Generated by immunoSEQ multiplex PCR, the TCRdb table keeps only in-frame clones and is missing some. The table shows approximately 37,000 clones, with under 85% occurring only once. Sample: unsorted PBMCs, taken 1 year after starting antiretroviral therapy. The receptors here all came from a man between 18 and 35 years old with HIV. The CDR3 runs from the conserved cysteine through the conserved F or W. D genes are given only for firm matches. The size entry is marked missing in some rows and otherwise reads once, few, many or a size class.

J: TRBJ2-7; V: TRBV19; size: -; D: TRBD1; CDR3: CASSSSRDSSYEQYF; DNA: TGTGCCAGTAGTTCCTCCCGGGACAGCAGCTACGAGCAGTACTTC
J: TRBJ2-1; V: TRBV20-1; size: -; D: -; CDR3: CSASQYNEQFF; DNA: TGCAGTGCTAGCCAGTACAATGAGCAGTTCTTC
J: TRBJ1-2; V: TRBV27; size: -; D: -; CDR3: CASSLTGSSYGYTF; DNA: TGTGCCAGCAGCCTGACAGGATCTTCCTATGGCTACACCTTC
J: TRBJ2-1; V: TRBV28; size: -; D: TRBD2; CDR3: CASSPGLAGNYEQFF; DNA: TGTGCCAGCAGCCCCGGACTAGCGGGAAATTATGAGCAGTTCTTC
J: TRBJ2-2; V: TRBV7-6; size: -; D: -; CDR3: CASSASSRDTGELFF; DNA: TGTGCCAGCAGCGCGTCATCGCGGGACACCGGGGAGCTGTTTTTT
J: TRBJ2-5; V: TRBV5-4; size: -; D: -; CDR3: CASSQGFGGETQYF; DNA: TGTGCCAGCAGCCAGGGATTTGGGGGCGAGACCCAGTACTTC
J: TRBJ2-2; V: TRBV19; size: few; D: -; CDR3: CASSPLFGNAGELFF; DNA: TGTGCCAGTAGCCCTCTCTTTGGGAATGCCGGGGAGCTGTTTTTT
J: TRBJ2-3; V: TRBV9; size: -; D: -; CDR3: CASSVGAVTDTQYF; DNA: TGTGCCAGCAGCGTAGGAGCGGTCACAGATACGCAGTATTTT
J: TRBJ1-5; V: TRBV7-6; size: few; D: -; CDR3: CASSLPGLNQPQHF; DNA: TGTGCCAGCAGCTTACCAGGGCTCAATCAGCCCCAGCATTTT
J: TRBJ1-2; V: TRBV13; size: -; D: -; CDR3: CASSLGPRQEANYGYTF; DNA: TGTGCCAGCAGCTTAGGGCCCCGACAGGAAGCTAACTATGGCTACACCTTC
J: TRBJ2-3; V: TRBV19; size: -; D: -; CDR3: CASSFGSGRLDTQYF; DNA: TGTGCCAGTAGTTTTGGTTCGGGGCGGCTGGATACGCAGTATTTT
J: TRBJ2-7; V: TRBV5-6; size: -; D: -; CDR3: CASSLSDFPHEQYF; DNA: TGTGCCAGCAGCTTGTCTGACTTCCCCCACGAGCAGTACTTC
J: TRBJ1-1; V: TRBV12-5; size: few; D: TRBD1; CDR3: CASGLVTGQGGPEAFF; DNA: TGTGCTAGTGGTTTGGTTACCGGACAGGGTGGCCCTGAAGCTTTCTTT
J: TRBJ2-7; V: TRBV5-6; size: -; D: -; CDR3: CASSHPTRSPSEQYF; DNA: TGTGCCAGCAGCCATCCCACACGATCCCCATCCGAGCAGTACTTC
J: TRBJ1-5; V: TRBV5-1; size: -; D: TRBD1; CDR3: CASSHGGQGLNQPQHF; DNA: TGCGCCAGCAGCCACGGGGGACAGGGCCTCAATCAGCCCCAGCATTTT
J: TRBJ1-1; V: TRBV11-1; size: -; D: -; CDR3: CASSFPGNTEAFF; DNA: TGTGCCAGCAGCTTTCCCGGGAACACTGAAGCTTTCTTT
J: TRBJ1-5; V: TRBV7-6; size: -; D: -; CDR3: CASSPASGVKNQPQHF; DNA: TGTGCCAGCAGCCCCGCCAGTGGGGTAAAGAATCAGCCCCAGCATTTT
J: TRBJ1-3; V: TRBV5-1; size: -; D: -; CDR3: CASSLPGAGNTIYF; DNA: TGCGCCAGCAGCCTTCCAGGGGCCGGAAACACCATATATTTT
J: TRBJ1-1; V: TRBV6-5; size: -; D: -; CDR3: CASSYSIGEMNTEAFF; DNA: TGTGCCAGCAGTTACTCGATCGGAGAGATGAACACTGAAGCTTTCTTT
J: TRBJ2-7; V: TRBV7-2; size: -; D: -; CDR3: CASSGGGYEQYF; DNA: TGTGCCAGCAGCGGGGGAGGCTACGAGCAGTACTTC
J: TRBJ2-7; V: TRBV6-5; size: -; D: TRBD2; CDR3: CASSYSALAASYEQYF; DNA: TGTGCCAGCAGTTACTCGGCTCTAGCGGCTTCCTACGAGCAGTACTTC
J: TRBJ1-5; V: TRBV6-1; size: -; D: -; CDR3: CASSDREHQPQHF; DNA: TGTGCCAGCAGTGATCGCGAACATCAGCCCCAGCATTTT
J: TRBJ1-1; V: TRBV4-1; size: -; D: -; CDR3: CASTPAGVTPEAFF; DNA: TGCGCCAGCACCCCTGCGGGGGTGACACCTGAAGCTTTCTTT
J: TRBJ2-7; V: TRBV9; size: -; D: -; CDR3: CASSAMDGTYEQYF; DNA: TGTGCCAGCAGCGCTATGGACGGAACCTACGAGCAGTACTTC
J: TRBJ1-2; V: TRBV4-1; size: -; D: -; CDR3: CASSQVSDSYGYTF; DNA: TGCGCCAGCAGCCAAGTATCGGACAGCTATGGCTACACCTTC
J: TRBJ1-4; V: TRBV5-5; size: -; D: -; CDR3: CGGSPPRTNEELFF; DNA: TGTGGGGGCAGCCCGCCTCGAACTAATGAAGAACTGTTTTTT